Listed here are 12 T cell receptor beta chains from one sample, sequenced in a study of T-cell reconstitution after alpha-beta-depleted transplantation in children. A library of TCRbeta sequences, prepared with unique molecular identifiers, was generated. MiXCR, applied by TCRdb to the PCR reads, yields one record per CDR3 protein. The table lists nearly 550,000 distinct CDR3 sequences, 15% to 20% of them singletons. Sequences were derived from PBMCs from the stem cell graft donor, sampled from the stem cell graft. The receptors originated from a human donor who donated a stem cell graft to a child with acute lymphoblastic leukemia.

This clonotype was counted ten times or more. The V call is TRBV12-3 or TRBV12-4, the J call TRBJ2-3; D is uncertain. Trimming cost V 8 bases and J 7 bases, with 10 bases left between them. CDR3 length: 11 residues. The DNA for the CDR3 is TGTGCCAGCGGGAACGGGCATACGCAGTATTTT. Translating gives CASGNGHTQYF.

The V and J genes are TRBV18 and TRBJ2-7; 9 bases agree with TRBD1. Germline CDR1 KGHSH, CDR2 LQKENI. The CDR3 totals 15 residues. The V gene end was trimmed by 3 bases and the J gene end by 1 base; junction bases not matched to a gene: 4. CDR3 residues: CASSPPGTGSYEQYF. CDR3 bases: TGTGCCAGCTCACCGCCCGGGACAGGGTCCTACGAGCAGTACTTC.

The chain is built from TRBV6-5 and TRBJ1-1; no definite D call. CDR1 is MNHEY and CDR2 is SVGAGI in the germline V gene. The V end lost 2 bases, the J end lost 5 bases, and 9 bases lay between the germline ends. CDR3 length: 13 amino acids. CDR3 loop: CASSYEGWTEAFF. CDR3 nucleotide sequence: TGTGCCAGCAGTTACGAGGGTTGGACTGAAGCTTTCTTT.

The DNA of the CDR3 is TGCGCCAGCAGCTTGGGAGTCAGCAGAGGCTACGAGCAGTACTTC. This codes for CASSLGVSRGYEQYF. The V and J genes are TRBV5-1 and TRBJ2-7; D gene ambiguous. The CDR3 extends over 15 amino acids. Trimming took off 0 bases at V and 3 bases at J, with 13 bases between the two ends. Germline CDR1 is SGHRS and CDR2 is YFSETQ. Combining the CDR3 with reference TRBV5-1 and TRBJ2-7 gives the whole variable domain KAGVTQTPRYLIKTRGQQVTLSCSPISGHRSVSWYQQTPGQGLQFLFEYFSETQRNKGNFPGRFSGRQFSNSRSEMNVSTLELGDSALYLCASSLGVSRGYEQYFGPGTRLTVT.

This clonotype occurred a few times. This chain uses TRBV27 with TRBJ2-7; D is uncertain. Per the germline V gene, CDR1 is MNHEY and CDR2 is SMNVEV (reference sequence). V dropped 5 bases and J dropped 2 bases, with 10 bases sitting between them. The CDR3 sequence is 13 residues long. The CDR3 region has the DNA TGTGCCAGCAGTAGGAGCTTAACCTACGAGCAGTACTTC. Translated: CASSRSLTYEQYF.

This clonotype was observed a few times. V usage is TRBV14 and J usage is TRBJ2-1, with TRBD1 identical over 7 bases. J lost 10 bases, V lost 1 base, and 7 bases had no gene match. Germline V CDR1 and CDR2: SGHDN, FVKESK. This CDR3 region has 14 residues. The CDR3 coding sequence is TGTGCCAGCAGCCAAGGCCGTAGGGGGCGGGAGCAGTTCTTC. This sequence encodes CASSQGRRGREQFF.

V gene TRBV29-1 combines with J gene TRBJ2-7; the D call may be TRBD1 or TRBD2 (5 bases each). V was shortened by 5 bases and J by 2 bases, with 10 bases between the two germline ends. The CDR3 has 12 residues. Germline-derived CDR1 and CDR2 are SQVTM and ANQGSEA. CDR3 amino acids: CSVPQGPYEQYF. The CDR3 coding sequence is TGCAGCGTTCCTCAGGGACCCTACGAGCAGTACTTC.

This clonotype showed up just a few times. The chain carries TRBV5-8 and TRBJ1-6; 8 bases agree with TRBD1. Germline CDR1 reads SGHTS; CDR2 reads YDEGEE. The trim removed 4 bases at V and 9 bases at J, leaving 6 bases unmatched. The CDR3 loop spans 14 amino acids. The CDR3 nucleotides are TGTGCCAGCAGCAAGAGACAGGGGAGTTCACCCCTCCACTTT. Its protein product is CASSKRQGSSPLHF. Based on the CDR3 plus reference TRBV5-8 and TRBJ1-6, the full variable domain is EAGVTQSPTHLIKTRGQQATLRCSPISGHTSVYWYQQALGLGLQFLLWYDEGEERNRGNFPPRFSGRQFPNYSSELNVNALELEDSALYLCASSKRQGSSPLHFGNGTRLTVT.

The CDR3 protein is CASSPSPDRGSTDTQYF. The DNA for the CDR3 is TGTGCCAGCAGTCCTTCCCCCGACAGGGGGAGCACAGATACGCAGTATTTT. This rearrangement joins TRBV21-1 to TRBJ2-3; the D call TRBD1 from the table was never checked on the DNA. TRBV21-1 is a pseudogene. The CDR3 length is 17 residues.

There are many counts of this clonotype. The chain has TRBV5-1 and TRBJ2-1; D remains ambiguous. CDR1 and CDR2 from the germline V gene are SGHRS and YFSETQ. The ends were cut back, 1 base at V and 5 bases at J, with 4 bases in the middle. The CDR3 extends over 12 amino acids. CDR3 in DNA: TGCGCCAGCAGCTTGTCCCACAATGAGCAGTTCTTC. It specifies CASSLSHNEQFF.

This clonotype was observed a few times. The CDR3 loop reads CASSQDWGSNEKLFF. CDR3 nucleotide sequence: TGTGCCAGCAGCCAAGATTGGGGGTCCAATGAAAAACTGTTTTTT. The chain uses TRBV3-1 and TRBJ1-4, with D possibly TRBD1 on 5 matching bases. CDR1 is LGHDT, CDR2 YNNKEL, per germline (reference sequence). This CDR3 spans 15 amino acids. Deletions cut 0 bases from V and 5 bases from J, with 10 bases between.

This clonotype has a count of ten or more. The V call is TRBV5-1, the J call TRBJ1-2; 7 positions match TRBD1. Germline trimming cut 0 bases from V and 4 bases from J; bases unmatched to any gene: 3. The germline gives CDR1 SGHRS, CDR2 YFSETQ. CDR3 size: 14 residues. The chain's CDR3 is CASSLGTGAYGYTF. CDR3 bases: TGCGCCAGCAGCTTGGGGACAGGAGCCTATGGCTACACCTTC.